This paragraph reports one T cell receptor (beta chain). Its antigen is unidentified. Sequence at one end of the junction differs from germline and may be a read error. The sample comes from a study of T cells in Graves' hyperthyroidism and ophthalmopathy. Findings of the study overall: The model identified upcoming ophthalmopathy a median about 7.1 months ahead of onset.

Amplified regions were TCR beta CDR3 sequences from RNA transcripts. The HTBI primer set drove a first-round RT-PCR of the TCR CDR3. TCRdb re-called the multiplex PCR reads with MiXCR, one entry per CDR3 protein. The data hold approximately 400,000 distinct CDR3 sequences, with around 16% observed a single time. Predating any ophthalmopathy symptoms, the blood sample was taken at first hyperthyroidism diagnosis. CDR3 size: 13 residues. Germline lookup yields CDR1 LNHDA and CDR2 SQIVND (reference sequence). Sequencing used blood. This clonotype was obtained from a young woman with Graves' hyperthyroidism that later progressed to Graves' ophthalmopathy. The J gene is TRBJ2-1, the V gene TRBV19, with D tentatively TRBD1 or TRBD2 (5 bases each). The CDR3 loop reads CTSSPIGGNEQFF. CDR3 nucleotides: TGTACCAGTAGTCCCATTGGGGGCAATGAGCAGTTCTTC.